This entry is about one T cell receptor beta chain. The antigen remains unidentified. Produced via immunoSEQ multiplex PCR; TCRdb's table is partial and in-frame only. This table has roughly 720,000 clones, less than 95% appearing once. These data come from a study of shared clonotypes between healthy human individuals. Study summary: Each donor had three CD4 naive, three CD4 memory, two CD8 naive and one CD8 memory plate. General observations from the study: Richness estimates generally favored naive over memory subsets.

This CDR3 is built from 16 residues. Germline V CDR1 and CDR2: SGHRS, YFSETQ. The V and J ends lost 1 base and 4 bases, in that order; junction bases with no gene match: 8. In CD8 memory, CD45RO+ cells were put together with CCR7-negative CD45RA+ TemRA cells. This receptor was taken from a young man in good health. Some clones in this sample may be carry-over from other donors' samples. The chain joins TRBV5-1 to TRBJ2-1; 7 bases align to TRBD1. Sequences were obtained from memory CD8+ T cells from PBMCs. Regarding subset: CD45RO+ cells pooled with CCR7-negative TemRA cells. CDR3 sequence (DNA): TGCGCCAGCAGCTTGTCCACAGGGACAGCATACAATGAGCAGTTCTTC. As protein: CASSLSTGTAYNEQFF.